The present TCR beta chain was sequenced within a study of T cells expressing NK-cell markers. The overall study: Investigators obtained TCR beta repertoires from sorted CD3+CD56+NKG2C+, CD3+CD56+NKG2C- and CD3+CD56-NKG2C+ T cells.

The V gene's germline CDR1 is MGHDK and CDR2 SYGVNS. The CDR3 loop spans 16 amino acids. TCRdb reprocessed the 5' RACE reads and keeps a single row for each CDR3 protein, giving no DNA. This repertoire includes a few hundred thousand distinct CDR3 sequences. This sequence was found in a woman aged 50 to 65 in good health. The sample consisted of blood T cells: a sorted CD56 or NKG2C T cell subset, CD4+ or CD8+ T cells, or bulk PBMC T cells (not recorded which). V usage is TRBV25-1 and J usage is TRBJ1-2; the TRBD1 assignment by TCRdb is unverifiable without DNA. The CDR3 protein is CASSKPGTGEFYGYTF.